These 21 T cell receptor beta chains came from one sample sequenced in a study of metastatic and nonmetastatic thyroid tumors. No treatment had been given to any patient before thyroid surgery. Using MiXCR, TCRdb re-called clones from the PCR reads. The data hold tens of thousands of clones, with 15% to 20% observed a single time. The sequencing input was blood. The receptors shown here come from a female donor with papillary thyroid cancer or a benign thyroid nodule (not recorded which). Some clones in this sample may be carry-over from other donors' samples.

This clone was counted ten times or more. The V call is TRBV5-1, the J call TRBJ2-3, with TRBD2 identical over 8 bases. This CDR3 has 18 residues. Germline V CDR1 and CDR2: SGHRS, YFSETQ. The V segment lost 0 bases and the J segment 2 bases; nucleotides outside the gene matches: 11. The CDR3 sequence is CASSLVPPAGELTDTQYF. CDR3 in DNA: TGCGCCAGCAGCTTGGTGCCCCCAGCGGGAGAGCTCACAGATACGCAGTATTTT.

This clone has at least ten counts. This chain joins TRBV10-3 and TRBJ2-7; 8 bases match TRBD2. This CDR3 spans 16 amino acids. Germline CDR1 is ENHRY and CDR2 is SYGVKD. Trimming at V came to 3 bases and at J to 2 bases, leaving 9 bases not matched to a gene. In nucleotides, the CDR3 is TGTGCCATCAGTGACGCTAGGAGCGGGAGACCCTACGAGCAGTACTTC. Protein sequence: CAISDARSGRPYEQYF.

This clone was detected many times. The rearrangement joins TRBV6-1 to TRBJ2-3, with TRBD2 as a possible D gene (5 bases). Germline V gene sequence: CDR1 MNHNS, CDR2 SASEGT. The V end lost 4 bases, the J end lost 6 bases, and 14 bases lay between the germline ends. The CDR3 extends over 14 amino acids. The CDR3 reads CASSGLADSDTQYF. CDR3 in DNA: TGTGCCAGCAGTGGCCTAGCAGATTCGGATACGCAGTATTTT.

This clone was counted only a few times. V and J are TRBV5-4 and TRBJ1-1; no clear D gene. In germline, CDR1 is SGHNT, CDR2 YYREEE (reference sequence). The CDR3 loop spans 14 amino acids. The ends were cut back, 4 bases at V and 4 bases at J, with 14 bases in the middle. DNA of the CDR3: TGTGCCAGCAGCCCCACTCCAACAAGCACTGAAGCTTTCTTT. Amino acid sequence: CASSPTPTSTEAFF.

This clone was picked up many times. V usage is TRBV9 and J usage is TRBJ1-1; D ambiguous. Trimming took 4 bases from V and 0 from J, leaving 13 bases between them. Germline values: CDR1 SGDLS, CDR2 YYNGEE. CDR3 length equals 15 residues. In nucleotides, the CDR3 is TGTGCCAGCAGCCCCTACGAGGATATGAACACTGAAGCTTTCTTT. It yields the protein CASSPYEDMNTEAFF.

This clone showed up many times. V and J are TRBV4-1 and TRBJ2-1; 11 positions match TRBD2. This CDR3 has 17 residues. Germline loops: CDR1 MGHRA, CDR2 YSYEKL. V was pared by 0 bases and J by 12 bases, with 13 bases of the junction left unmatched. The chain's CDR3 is CASSQEGGGSGRASQFF. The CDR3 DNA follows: TGCGCCAGCAGCCAAGAAGGCGGGGGTAGCGGGAGGGCTTCGCAGTTCTTC.

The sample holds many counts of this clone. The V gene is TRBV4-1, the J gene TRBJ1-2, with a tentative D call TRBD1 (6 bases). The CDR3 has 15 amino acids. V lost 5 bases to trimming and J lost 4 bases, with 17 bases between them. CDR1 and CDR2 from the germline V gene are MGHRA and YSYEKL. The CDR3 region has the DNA TGCGCCAGCAGCACAACAGACAGGCAGAGCTATGGCTACACCTTC. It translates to CASSTTDRQSYGYTF.

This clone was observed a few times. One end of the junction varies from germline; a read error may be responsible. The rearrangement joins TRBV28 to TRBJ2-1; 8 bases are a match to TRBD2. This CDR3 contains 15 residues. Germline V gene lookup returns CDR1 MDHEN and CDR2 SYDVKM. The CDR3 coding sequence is TGTGCCAGCTTCCCCTTAGCGGGGTCCTACAATAAGCAGTTCTTC. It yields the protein CASFPLAGSYNKQFF. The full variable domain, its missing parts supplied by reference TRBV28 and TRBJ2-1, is DVKVTQSSRYLVKRTGEKVFLECVQDMDHENMFWYRQDPGLGLRLIYFSYDVKMKEKGDIPEGYSVSREKKERFSLILESASTNQTSMYLCASFPLAGSYNKQFFGPGTRLTVL.

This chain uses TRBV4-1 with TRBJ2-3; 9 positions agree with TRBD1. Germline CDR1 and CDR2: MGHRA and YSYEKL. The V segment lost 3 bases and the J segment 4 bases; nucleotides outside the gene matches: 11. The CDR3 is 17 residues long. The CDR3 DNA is TGCGCCAGCAGCCACCCCTACAGGGGGCGATCGCCAGATACGCAGTATTTT. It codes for CASSHPYRGRSPDTQYF.

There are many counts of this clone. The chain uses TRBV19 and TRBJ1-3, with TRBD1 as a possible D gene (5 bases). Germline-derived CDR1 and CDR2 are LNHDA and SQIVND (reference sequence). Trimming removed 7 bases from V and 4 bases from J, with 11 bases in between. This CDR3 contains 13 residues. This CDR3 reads CASMEDIGNTIYF. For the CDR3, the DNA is TGTGCCAGTATGGAGGACATCGGAAACACCATATATTTT. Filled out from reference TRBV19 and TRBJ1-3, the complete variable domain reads DGGITQSPKYLFRKEGQNVTLSCEQNLNHDAMYWYRQDPGQGLRLIYYSQIVNDFQKGDIAEGYSVSREKKESFPLTVTSAQKNPTAFYLCASMEDIGNTIYFGEGSWLTVV.

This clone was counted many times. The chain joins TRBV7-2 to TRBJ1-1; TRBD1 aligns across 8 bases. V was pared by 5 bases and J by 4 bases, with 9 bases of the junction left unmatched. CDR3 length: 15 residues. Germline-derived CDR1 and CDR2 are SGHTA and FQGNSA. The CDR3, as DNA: TGTGCCAGCAGCCTGCAACAGGGGGAGATCACTGAAGCTTTCTTT. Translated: CASSLQQGEITEAFF.

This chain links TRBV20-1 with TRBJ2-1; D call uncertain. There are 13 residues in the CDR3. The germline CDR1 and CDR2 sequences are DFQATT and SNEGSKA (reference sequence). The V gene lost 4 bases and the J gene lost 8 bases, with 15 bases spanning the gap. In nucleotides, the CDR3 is TGCAGTGCTATGAGTACTATCGATCATGAGCAGTTCTTC. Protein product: CSAMSTIDHEQFF.

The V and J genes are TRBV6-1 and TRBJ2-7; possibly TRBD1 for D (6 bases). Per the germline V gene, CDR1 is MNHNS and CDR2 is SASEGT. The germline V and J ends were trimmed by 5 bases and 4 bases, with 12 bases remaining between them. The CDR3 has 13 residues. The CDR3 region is CASSPTGQYEQYV. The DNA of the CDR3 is TGTGCCAGCAGTCCGACAGGACAGTACGAGCAGTACGTC.

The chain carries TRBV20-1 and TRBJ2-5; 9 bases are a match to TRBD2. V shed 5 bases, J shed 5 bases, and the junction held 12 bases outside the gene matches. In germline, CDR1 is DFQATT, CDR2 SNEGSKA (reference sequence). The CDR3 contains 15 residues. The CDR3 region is CSAGPGLAIGETQYF. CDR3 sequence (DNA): TGCAGTGCTGGACCGGGACTAGCCATAGGGGAGACCCAGTACTTC.

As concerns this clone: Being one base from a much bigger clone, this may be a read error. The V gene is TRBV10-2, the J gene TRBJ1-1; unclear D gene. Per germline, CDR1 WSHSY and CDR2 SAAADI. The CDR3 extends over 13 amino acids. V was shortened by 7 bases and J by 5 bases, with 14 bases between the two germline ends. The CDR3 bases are TGCGCCAGCATTGCTGAGAGGAGGACTGAAGCTTTCTTT. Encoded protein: CASIAERRTEAFF.

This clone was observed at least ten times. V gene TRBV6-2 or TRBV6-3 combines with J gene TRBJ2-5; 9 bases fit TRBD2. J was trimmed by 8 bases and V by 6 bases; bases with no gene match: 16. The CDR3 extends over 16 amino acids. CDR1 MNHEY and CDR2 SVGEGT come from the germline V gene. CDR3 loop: CASSPIKVAGDYTQYF. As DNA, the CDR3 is TGTGCCAGCAGCCCCATCAAGGTAGCGGGGGATTACACCCAGTACTTC.

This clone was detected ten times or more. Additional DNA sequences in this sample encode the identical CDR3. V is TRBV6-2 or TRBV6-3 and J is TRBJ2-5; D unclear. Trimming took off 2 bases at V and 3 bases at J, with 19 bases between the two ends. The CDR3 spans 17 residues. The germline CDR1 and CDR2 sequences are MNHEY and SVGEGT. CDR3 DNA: TGTGCCAGCAGTTACCCAGCCGGTGGAGCCCCTGAAGAGACCCAGTACTTC. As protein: CASSYPAGGAPEETQYF.

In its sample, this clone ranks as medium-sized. The CDR3: CASNRQGSYYEQYF. The CDR3 DNA sequence: TGTGCCAGCAACCGACAGGGTTCGTACTACGAGCAGTACTTC. The chain has TRBV6-1 and TRBJ2-7; the match to TRBD1 covers 7 bases. The CDR3 contains 14 residues. CDR1 is MNHNS and CDR2 is SASEGT in the germline V gene. V lost 7 bases and J lost 3; bases outside the gene matches: 9.

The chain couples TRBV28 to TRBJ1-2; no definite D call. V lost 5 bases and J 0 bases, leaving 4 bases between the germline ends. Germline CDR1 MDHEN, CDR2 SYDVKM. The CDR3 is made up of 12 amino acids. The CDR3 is CASSRSNYGYTF. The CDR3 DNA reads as TGTGCCAGCAGTAGATCTAACTATGGCTACACCTTC.

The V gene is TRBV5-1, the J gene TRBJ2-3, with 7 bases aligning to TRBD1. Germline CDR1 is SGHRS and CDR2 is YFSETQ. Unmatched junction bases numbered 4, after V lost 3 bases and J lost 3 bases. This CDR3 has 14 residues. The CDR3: CASSSDRVTDTQYF. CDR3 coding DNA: TGCGCCAGCAGCTCAGACAGGGTAACAGATACGCAGTATTTT. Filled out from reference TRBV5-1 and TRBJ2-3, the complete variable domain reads KAGVTQTPRYLIKTRGQQVTLSCSPISGHRSVSWYQQTPGQGLQFLFEYFSETQRNKGNFPGRFSGRQFSNSRSEMNVSTLELGDSALYLCASSSDRVTDTQYFGPGTRLTVL.

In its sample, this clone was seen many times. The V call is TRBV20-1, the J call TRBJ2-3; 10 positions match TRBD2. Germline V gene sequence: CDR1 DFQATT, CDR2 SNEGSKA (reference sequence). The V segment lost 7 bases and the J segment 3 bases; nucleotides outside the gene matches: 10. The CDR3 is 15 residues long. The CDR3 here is CSGEREGRGTDTQYF. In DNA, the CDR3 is TGCAGTGGAGAGCGGGAGGGCCGGGGAACAGATACGCAGTATTTT.